These 15 T cell receptor beta chains were sequenced from one sample in a study of cytomegalovirus exposure and HLA in healthy donors. The data were produced by immunoSEQ multiplex PCR, yet TCRdb's version contains in-frame clones alone and is incomplete. This sample has 200,000 or so clones, with approximately 82% found just once. The sample was PBMCs. These receptor sequences come from a woman aged 30 to 39 in good health and CMV-seropositive.

V usage is TRBV19 and J usage is TRBJ2-3, with TRBD2 matching over 11 bases. Germline values: CDR1 LNHDA, CDR2 SQIVND (reference sequence). After removal of 3 bases from V and 10 bases from J, the junction contained 6 bases not matched to a gene. CDR3 length equals 14 residues. CDR3 DNA: TGTGCCAGTAGTATCACTAGCGGGAGAAGATCGCAGTATTTT. Translating it yields CASSITSGRRSQYF.

This chain connects TRBV2 to TRBJ2-7; TRBD2 aligns across 7 bases. Germline trimming cut 4 bases from V and 3 bases from J; bases unmatched to any gene: 3. CDR1 and CDR2 from the germline V gene are SNHLY and FYNNEI. The CDR3 spans 13 residues. The CDR3: CASSAERDYEQYF. CDR3 DNA: TGTGCCAGCAGTGCCGAGCGGGACTACGAGCAGTACTTC.

About this clone: The identical CDR3 is also encoded by other nucleotide sequences in the sample. V usage is TRBV5-1 and J usage is TRBJ2-7; D perhaps matches TRBD1 (5 bases). CDR3 length: 12 amino acids. Germline CDR1 and CDR2: SGHRS and YFSETQ. V was pared by 1 base and J by 3 bases, with 5 bases between. CDR3 region: CASSLQGYEQYF. Here the CDR3 DNA reads TGCGCCAGCAGCTTGCAGGGCTACGAGCAGTACTTC.

This sequence joins TRBV6-5 and TRBJ1-1, with a weak D call TRBD1 (5 bases). V dropped 10 bases and J dropped 8 bases, with 20 bases sitting between them. This CDR3 is built from 13 residues. Germline CDR1 MNHEY, CDR2 SVGAGI. This CDR3 reads CATSGRRLGEAFF. DNA for the CDR3: TGTGCCACCTCGGGACGGCGACTAGGGGAAGCTTTCTTT.

V is TRBV2 and J is TRBJ1-2; D is ambiguous. The V gene's germline CDR1 is SNHLY and CDR2 FYNNEI. This CDR3 is 11 amino acids long. V lost 6 bases and J 4 bases, leaving 6 bases between the germline ends. The CDR3 region is CASRASYGYTF. CDR3 nucleotide sequence: TGTGCCAGCAGGGCCTCCTATGGCTACACCTTC.

The V and J genes are TRBV6-5 and TRBJ1-2; 10 bases map to TRBD1. Germline loops: CDR1 MNHEY, CDR2 SVGAGI. This CDR3 spans 15 amino acids. The V gene end was trimmed by 6 bases and the J gene end by 3 bases; junction bases not matched to a gene: 7. CDR3 residues: CASSPRDRGDYGYTF. The DNA of the CDR3 is TGTGCCAGCAGCCCCCGGGACAGGGGTGACTATGGCTACACCTTC.

V and J are TRBV28 and TRBJ2-7; the D gene is possibly TRBD2 (5 bases). There are 13 residues in the CDR3. The V and J ends lost 5 bases and 7 bases respectively, with 15 bases between them. CDR1 and CDR2 from the germline V gene are MDHEN and SYDVKM. CDR3: CASSLPEVREQYF. The CDR3 bases are TGTGCCAGCAGTCTCCCGGAGGTAAGGGAGCAGTACTTC.

The chain links TRBV2 to TRBJ1-2; TRBD1 aligns across 12 bases. CDR3 length: 15 amino acids. The junction had 5 bases not matched to a gene; V was cut back by 5 bases and J by 4 bases. Germline values: CDR1 SNHLY, CDR2 FYNNEI. CDR3 sequence reads: CASSTGTGGGYGYTF. CDR3 bases: TGTGCCAGCAGTACAGGGACAGGGGGCGGCTATGGCTACACCTTC.

The chain uses TRBV29-1 and TRBJ2-1; possible D gene TRBD2, 6 bases. V lost 7 bases and J 2 bases, leaving 12 bases between the germline ends. The CDR3 consists of 13 residues. Germline loops: CDR1 SQVTM, CDR2 ANQGSEA. The CDR3: CSGRLVTYNEQFF. DNA for the CDR3: TGCAGCGGCCGACTAGTCACCTACAATGAGCAGTTCTTC.

This chain uses TRBV7-2 with TRBJ2-5, with a tentative D call TRBD1 (5 bases). This CDR3 comprises 13 residues. Germline CDR1 SGHTA, CDR2 FQGNSA. The V gene lost 2 bases and the J gene lost 3 bases, with 7 bases spanning the gap. CDR3 DNA sequence: TGTGCCAGCAGCTTAAGACAGAAAGAGACCCAGTACTTC. Protein sequence: CASSLRQKETQYF. Variable domain in full (rest from reference TRBV7-2 and TRBJ2-5): GAGVSQSPSNKVTEKGKDVELRCDPISGHTALYWYRQSLGQGLEFLIYFQGNSAPDKSGLPSDRFSAERTGGSVSTLTIQRTQQEDSAVYLCASSLRQKETQYFGPGTRLLVL.

The chain is built from TRBV7-9 and TRBJ1-2; D gene uncertain. The CDR3 covers 12 residues. Germline CDR1 is SEHNR and CDR2 is FQNEAQ (reference sequence). Trimming took 1 base from V and 4 from J, leaving 4 bases between them. The CDR3 DNA reads as TGTGCCAGCAGCTTAGAGAGCTATGGCTACACCTTC. It encodes CASSLESYGYTF.

J is TRBJ1-1 and V is TRBV9; 7 bases match TRBD1. The V gene end was trimmed by 3 bases and the J gene end by 0 bases; junction bases not matched to a gene: 8. The CDR3 is made up of 16 amino acids. Germline CDR1 SGDLS, CDR2 YYNGEE. The CDR3 region is CASSAEGQHMNTEAFF. CDR3 sequence (DNA): TGTGCCAGCAGCGCTGAGGGACAGCACATGAACACTGAAGCTTTCTTT. The full variable domain, completed using reference TRBV9 and TRBJ1-1, is DSGVTQTPKHLITATGQRVTLRCSPRSGDLSVYWYQQSLDQGLQFLIQYYNGEERAKGNILERFSAQQFPDLHSELNLSSLELGDSALYFCASSAEGQHMNTEAFFGQGTRLTVV.

This chain uses TRBV18 with TRBJ2-2; 9 nucleotides line up with TRBD1. The CDR3 is made up of 15 amino acids. Germline CDR1 is KGHSH and CDR2 is LQKENI. V lost 4 bases and J lost 4; bases outside the gene matches: 4. CDR3: CASSQGQGFTGELFF. The CDR3 DNA follows: TGTGCCAGCTCACAGGGACAGGGATTCACCGGGGAGCTGTTTTTT.

V gene TRBV2 combines with J gene TRBJ1-3, with unresolved D. The CDR3 covers 14 residues. V shed 2 bases and J shed 0 bases, with 5 bases lying between them. CDR1 is SNHLY and CDR2 is FYNNEI in the germline V gene. CDR3 sequence: CASSETYSGNTIYF. CDR3 nucleotide sequence: TGTGCCAGCAGTGAAACCTACTCTGGAAACACCATATATTTT.

The chain has TRBV27 and TRBJ1-1; 8 positions agree with TRBD1. This CDR3 contains 16 residues. V shed 4 bases, J shed 4 bases, and the junction held 11 bases outside the gene matches. Germline CDR1 and CDR2: MNHEY and SMNVEV (reference sequence). The CDR3 sequence is CASSWTGSSIGTEAFF. CDR3 sequence (DNA): TGTGCCAGCAGTTGGACAGGGTCGTCGATAGGCACTGAAGCTTTCTTT.